This T cell receptor (beta chain) originates from a study of T cells in Graves' hyperthyroidism and ophthalmopathy. General study results and limits: Model predictions of ophthalmopathy came a median 6.5 months before onset. Blood held most thyroid clonotypes expanded above 0.001 frequency.

At least 3 on the Clinical Activity Score was recorded for ophthalmopathy patients, who also had NOSPECS grade at least 4 and duration under 3 months. Uncontrolled infection, other autoimmune disease, pregnancy or lactation disqualified patients from enrolment. The investigators amplified TCR beta CDR3 regions from RNA transcripts. Using the HTBI primer set, a first-round RT-PCR was run on the TCR CDR3. TCRdb reprocessed the multiplex PCR reads with MiXCR, giving one entry per CDR3 protein. The sample contains about 640,000 distinct CDR3 sequences, around 20% of which appear only once. Details on this clonotype: Its antigen is currently unknown.

The CDR3 covers 16 residues. With 6 bases clipped from V and 6 bases from J, the junction kept 14 bases outside the gene matches. The rearrangement uses TRBV12-3 or TRBV12-4 and TRBJ2-1, with 7 bases aligning to TRBD1. The TCR comes from a man aged 30 to 45 with Graves' ophthalmopathy. Sequences were obtained from blood. CDR3 loop: CASRTRRDSVCNEQFF. CDR3 DNA: TGTGCCAGCAGAACCCGCCGGGACAGTGTATGCAATGAGCAGTTCTTC.